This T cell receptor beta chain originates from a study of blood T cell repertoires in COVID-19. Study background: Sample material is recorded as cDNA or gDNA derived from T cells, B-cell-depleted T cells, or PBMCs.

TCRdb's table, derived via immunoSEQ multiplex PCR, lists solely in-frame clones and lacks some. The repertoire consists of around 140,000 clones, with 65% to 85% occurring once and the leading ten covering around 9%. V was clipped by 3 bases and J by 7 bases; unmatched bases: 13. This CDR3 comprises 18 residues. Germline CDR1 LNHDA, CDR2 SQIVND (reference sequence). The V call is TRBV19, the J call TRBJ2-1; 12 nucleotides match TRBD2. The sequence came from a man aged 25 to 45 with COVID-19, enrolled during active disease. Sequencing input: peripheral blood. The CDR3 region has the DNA TGTGCCAGTAGTATGGGACTCCCTAGCGGGAGGGCCTCGAATGAGCAGTTCTTC. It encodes CASSMGLPSGRASNEQFF.